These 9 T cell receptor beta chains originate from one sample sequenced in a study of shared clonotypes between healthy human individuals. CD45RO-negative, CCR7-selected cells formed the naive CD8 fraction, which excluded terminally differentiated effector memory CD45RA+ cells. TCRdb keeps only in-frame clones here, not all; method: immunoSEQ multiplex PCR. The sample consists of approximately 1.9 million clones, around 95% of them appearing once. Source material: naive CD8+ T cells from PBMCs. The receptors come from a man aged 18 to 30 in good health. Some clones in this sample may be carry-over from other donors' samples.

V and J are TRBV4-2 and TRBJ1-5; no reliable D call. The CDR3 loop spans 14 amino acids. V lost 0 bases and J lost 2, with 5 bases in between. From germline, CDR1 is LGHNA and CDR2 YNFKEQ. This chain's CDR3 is CASSQDVGNQPQHF. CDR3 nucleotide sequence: TGTGCCAGCAGCCAAGATGTGGGCAATCAGCCCCAGCATTTT.

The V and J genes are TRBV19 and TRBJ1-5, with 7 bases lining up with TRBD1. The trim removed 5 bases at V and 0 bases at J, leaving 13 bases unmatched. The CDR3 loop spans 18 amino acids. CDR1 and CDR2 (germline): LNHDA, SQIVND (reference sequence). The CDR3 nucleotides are TGTGCCAGTAGTCTAGGGGGACAGTATTTTTATAGCAATCAGCCCCAGCATTTT. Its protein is CASSLGGQYFYSNQPQHF.

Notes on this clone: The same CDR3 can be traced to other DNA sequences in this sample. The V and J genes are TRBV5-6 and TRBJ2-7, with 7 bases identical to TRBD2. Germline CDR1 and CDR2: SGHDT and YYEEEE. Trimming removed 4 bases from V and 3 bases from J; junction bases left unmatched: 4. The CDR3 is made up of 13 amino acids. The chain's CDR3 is CASSGGGSYEQYF. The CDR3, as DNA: TGTGCCAGCAGCGGCGGGGGAAGCTACGAGCAGTACTTC.

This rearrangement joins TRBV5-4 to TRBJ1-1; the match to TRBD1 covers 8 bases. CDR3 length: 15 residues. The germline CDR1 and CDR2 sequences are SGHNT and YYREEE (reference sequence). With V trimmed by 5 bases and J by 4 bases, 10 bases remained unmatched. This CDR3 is CASSTDRGVFTEAFF. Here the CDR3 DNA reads TGTGCCAGCAGTACTGACAGGGGCGTTTTCACTGAAGCTTTCTTT.

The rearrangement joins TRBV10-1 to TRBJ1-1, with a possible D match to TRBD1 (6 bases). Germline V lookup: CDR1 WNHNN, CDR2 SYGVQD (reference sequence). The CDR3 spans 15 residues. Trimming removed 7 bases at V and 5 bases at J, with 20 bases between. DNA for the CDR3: TGCGCCAGCAAACCTTACAGGGATCGGTGGACTGAAGCTTTCTTT. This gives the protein CASKPYRDRWTEAFF.

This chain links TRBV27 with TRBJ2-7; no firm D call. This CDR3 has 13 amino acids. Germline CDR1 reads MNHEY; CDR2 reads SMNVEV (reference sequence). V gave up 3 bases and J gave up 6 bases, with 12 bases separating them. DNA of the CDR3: TGTGCCAGCAGTTTTCTGGGATCCCGCGAGCAGTACTTC. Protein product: CASSFLGSREQYF.

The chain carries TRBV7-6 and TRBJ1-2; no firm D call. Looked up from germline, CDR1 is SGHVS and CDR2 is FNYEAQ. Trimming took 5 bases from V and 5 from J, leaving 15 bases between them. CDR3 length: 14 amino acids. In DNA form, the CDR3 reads TGTGCCAGCAGCCCCGCGGAGGTCTATTATGGCTACACCTTC. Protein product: CASSPAEVYYGYTF.

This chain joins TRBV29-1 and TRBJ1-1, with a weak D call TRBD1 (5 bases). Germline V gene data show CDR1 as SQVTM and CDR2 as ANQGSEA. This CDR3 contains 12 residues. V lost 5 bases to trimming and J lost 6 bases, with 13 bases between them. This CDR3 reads CSVLGPVAEAFF. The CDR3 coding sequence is TGCAGCGTTCTGGGGCCGGTCGCTGAAGCTTTCTTT.

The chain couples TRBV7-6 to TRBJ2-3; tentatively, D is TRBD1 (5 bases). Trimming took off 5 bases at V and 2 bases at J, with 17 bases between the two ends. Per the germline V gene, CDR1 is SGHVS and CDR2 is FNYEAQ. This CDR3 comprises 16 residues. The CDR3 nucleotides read TGTGCCAGCAGCCCCCGAACCGACAGTTACACAGATACGCAGTATTTT. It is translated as CASSPRTDSYTDTQYF.